The 3 T cell receptor beta chains in this list originate from one sample, sequenced in a study of cytomegalovirus exposure and HLA in healthy donors. PCR employed 60 Vbeta and 13 Jbeta primers. Some clones are missing from TCRdb's copy, which holds only in-frame ones; the method was immunoSEQ multiplex PCR. The data contain 100,000 to 150,000 clones, around three quarters of them singletons. The source material was PBMCs. These receptors were collected from a man younger than 40 in good health and CMV-seronegative.

V and J are TRBV4-1 and TRBJ2-2, with D hard to call. V shed 3 bases and J shed 6 bases, with 14 bases lying between them. The CDR3 has 15 amino acids. Germline V gene data show CDR1 as MGHRA and CDR2 as YSYEKL. The DNA of the CDR3 is TGCGCCAGCAGCCACCCCACAGTGTTACCCGGGGAGCTGTTTTTT. Its translation is CASSHPTVLPGELFF.

V gene TRBV5-1 combines with J gene TRBJ2-1; D gene ambiguous. The CDR3 totals 14 residues. Germline V gene lookup returns CDR1 SGHRS and CDR2 YFSETQ. With 0 bases removed from V and 2 bases from J, the gap between germline ends came to 6 bases. CDR3 amino acids: CASSLDRAYNEQFF. In DNA form, the CDR3 reads TGCGCCAGCAGCTTGGACAGAGCCTACAATGAGCAGTTCTTC.

This chain uses TRBV9 with TRBJ2-5, with a weak D call TRBD1 (5 bases). The J call is in doubt because the DNA end fits TRBJ2-7 better. This CDR3 is 16 amino acids long. Looked up from germline, CDR1 is SGDLS and CDR2 is YYNGEE. The CDR3 spells CASSVGSGNLAYEQYF. The DNA for the CDR3 is TGTGCCAGCAGCGTAGGATCAGGGAATTTAGCCTACGAGCAGTACTTC.